The following is a TCR beta chain sequence with its context. The antigen remains unidentified. This sample stems from a study of cytomegalovirus exposure and HLA in healthy donors. Study results and limitations: An analysis was carried out later, and it reportedly showed fewer N-insertions in an Asian-associated ancestry cluster than the 666-donor mean. It was in a later analysis that TCR association rates were seen to vary by HLA locus, highest for DRB1 and lowest for HLA-C. In a later analysis, at a false discovery rate of 0.05, roughly 17,000 TCR beta sequences matched HLA alleles.

60 Vbeta and 13 Jbeta primers were used in PCR. Assay used: immunoSEQ multiplex PCR; TCRdb lists only in-frame clones, some missing. The table has around 130,000 clones, more than 65% seen once. Germline V gives CDR1 SGHTA, CDR2 FQGNSA. The CDR3 sequence is 15 residues long. The V end was cut by 1 base, the J end by 3 bases, with 10 bases between. This TCR came from a young woman in good health and CMV-seronegative. The source material was PBMCs. The chain joins TRBV7-2 to TRBJ1-3; D call uncertain. CDR3 amino acids: CASSLEVRSGNTIYF. Written as DNA, the CDR3 is TGTGCCAGCAGCTTAGAGGTTAGGAGTGGAAACACCATATATTTT.